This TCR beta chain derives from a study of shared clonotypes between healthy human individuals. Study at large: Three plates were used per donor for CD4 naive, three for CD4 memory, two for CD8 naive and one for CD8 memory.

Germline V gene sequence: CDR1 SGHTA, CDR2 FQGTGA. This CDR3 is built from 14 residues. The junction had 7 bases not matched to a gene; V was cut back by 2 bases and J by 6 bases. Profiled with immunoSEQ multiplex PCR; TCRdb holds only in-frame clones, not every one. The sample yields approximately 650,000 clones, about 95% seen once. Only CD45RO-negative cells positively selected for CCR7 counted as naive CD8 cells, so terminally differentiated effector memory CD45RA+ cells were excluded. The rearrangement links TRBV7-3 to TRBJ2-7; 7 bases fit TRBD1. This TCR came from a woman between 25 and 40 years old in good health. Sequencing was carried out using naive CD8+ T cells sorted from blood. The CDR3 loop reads CASSLAAGGSEQYF. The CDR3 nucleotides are TGTGCCAGCAGCTTAGCGGCAGGGGGATCCGAGCAGTACTTC.